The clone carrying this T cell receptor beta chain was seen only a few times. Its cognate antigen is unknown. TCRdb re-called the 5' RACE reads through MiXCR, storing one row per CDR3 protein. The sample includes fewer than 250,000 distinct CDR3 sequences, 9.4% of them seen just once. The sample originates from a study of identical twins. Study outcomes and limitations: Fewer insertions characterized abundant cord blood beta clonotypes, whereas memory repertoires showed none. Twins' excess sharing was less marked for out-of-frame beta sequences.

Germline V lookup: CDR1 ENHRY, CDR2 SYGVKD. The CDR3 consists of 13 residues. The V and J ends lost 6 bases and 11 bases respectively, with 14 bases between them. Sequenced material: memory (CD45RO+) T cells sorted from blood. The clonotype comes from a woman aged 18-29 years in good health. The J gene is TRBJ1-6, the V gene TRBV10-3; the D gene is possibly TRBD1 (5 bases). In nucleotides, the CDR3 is TGTGCCATCAGATCAGGGTACGGGACACCCCTCCACTTT. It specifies CAIRSGYGTPLHF.